This TCR beta chain originates from a study of OX40 agonist ivuxolimab in advanced cancers. About the research overall: Partial response was recorded in three patients: one hepatocellular carcinoma and two cutaneous melanoma cases.

A remark on this clone: Its antigen is not identified.

This table comes from immunoSEQ multiplex PCR, and its TCRdb copy is limited to in-frame clones, with some not included. This sample has some 100,000 clones; 84% occur once, and the top ten carry 1.1%. CDR1 is MNHNY, CDR2 SVGAGI, per germline (reference sequence). The V and J ends lost 6 bases and 4 bases respectively, with 21 bases between them. The CDR3 sequence is 16 residues long. Broader study findings: The study found that CD8+ T cells averaged more expanded clones than CD4+.

The genes are TRBV6-6 and TRBJ1-2, with D maybe TRBD1 (6 bases). The TCR originated in an adult with an advanced solid tumor such as melanoma, head and neck, liver or kidney cancer. This specimen consisted of CD4+ or CD8+ T cells sorted from blood, obtained in a trial of the OX40 agonist ivuxolimab. This CDR3 reads CASRRQDSKFLYGYTF. The CDR3 region has the DNA TGTGCCAGCAGACGCCAGGACAGCAAATTCCTCTATGGCTACACCTTC.